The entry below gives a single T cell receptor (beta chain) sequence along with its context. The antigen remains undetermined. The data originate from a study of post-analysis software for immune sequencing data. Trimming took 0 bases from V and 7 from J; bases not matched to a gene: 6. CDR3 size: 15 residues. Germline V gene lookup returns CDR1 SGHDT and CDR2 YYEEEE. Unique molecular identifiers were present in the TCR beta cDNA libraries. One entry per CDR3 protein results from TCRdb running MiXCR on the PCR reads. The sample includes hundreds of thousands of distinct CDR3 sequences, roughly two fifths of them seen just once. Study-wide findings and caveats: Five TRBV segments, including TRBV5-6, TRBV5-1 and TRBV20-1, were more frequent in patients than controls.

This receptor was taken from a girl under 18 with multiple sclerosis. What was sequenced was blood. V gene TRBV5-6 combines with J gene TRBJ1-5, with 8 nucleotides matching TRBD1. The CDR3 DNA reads TGTGCCAGCAGCTTGGGGTCCGCAGGGGGCCAGCCCCAGCATTTT. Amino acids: CASSLGSAGGQPQHF.